The 30 T cell receptor beta chains given below trace back to one sample, sequenced in a study of OX40 agonist ivuxolimab in advanced cancers. TCRdb's copy holds only in-frame clones and misses some; the assay was immunoSEQ multiplex PCR. The repertoire holds 55,000 or so clones, approximately 83% seen once, with approximately 15% in the top ten. This material consisted of CD4+ or CD8+ T cells sorted from blood, taken in a trial of the OX40 agonist ivuxolimab. These receptor sequences come from an adult with an advanced solid tumor such as melanoma, head and neck, liver or kidney cancer.

The rearrangement joins TRBV5-6 to TRBJ1-5; the match to TRBD1 covers 8 bases. V lost 4 bases to trimming and J lost 1 base; unmatched junction nucleotides: 1. CDR3 length: 14 residues. Looked up from germline, CDR1 is SGHDT and CDR2 is YYEEEE. CDR3 DNA: TGTGCCAGCAGCCGGACAGGGAGCAATCAGCCCCAGCATTTT. Protein sequence: CASSRTGSNQPQHF. Variable domain in full (rest from reference TRBV5-6 and TRBJ1-5): DAGVTQSPTHLIKTRGQQVTLRCSPKSGHDTVSWYQQALGQGPQFIFQYYEEEERQRGNFPDRFSGHQFPNYSSELNVNALLLGDSALYLCASSRTGSNQPQHFGDGTRLSIL.

V gene TRBV18 combines with J gene TRBJ1-2; D possibly corresponds to TRBD1 (5 bases). This CDR3 contains 15 residues. V was shortened by 4 bases and J by 7 bases, with 19 bases between the two germline ends. CDR1 and CDR2 from the germline V gene are KGHSH and LQKENI. The CDR3 loop is CASSREWTAQGGYTF. The DNA for the CDR3 is TGTGCCAGCTCACGAGAATGGACTGCTCAGGGTGGCTACACCTTC. Supplemented by reference TRBV18 and TRBJ1-2, the full variable domain reads NAGVMQNPRHLVRRRGQEARLRCSPMKGHSHVYWYRQLPEEGLKFMVYLQKENIIDESGMPKERFSAEFPKEGPSILRIQQVVRGDSAAYFCASSREWTAQGGYTFGSGTRLTVV.

V is TRBV6-5 and J is TRBJ2-7; D could derive from TRBD1 or TRBD2 (6 bases each). V lost 5 bases to trimming and J lost 3 bases, with 17 bases between them. Germline CDR1 reads MNHEY; CDR2 reads SVGAGI. There are 15 residues in the CDR3. CDR3 residues: CASSGGGSGNYEQYF. The CDR3 coding sequence is TGTGCCAGCAGTGGAGGGGGGAGCGGAAACTACGAGCAGTACTTC.

The CDR3 sequence is CASSLEVTGNTEAFF. The DNA for the CDR3 is TGCGCCAGCAGCTTGGAAGTGACAGGGAACACTGAAGCTTTCTTT. The V call is TRBV5-1, the J call TRBJ1-1; D is possibly TRBD1 (6 bases). The ends were cut back, 0 bases at V and 1 base at J, with 10 bases in the middle. CDR3 length: 15 residues. The germline V gene has CDR1 SGHRS and CDR2 YFSETQ.

This sequence joins TRBV5-4 and TRBJ2-2, with D tentatively TRBD2 (6 bases). V lost 1 base to trimming and J lost 1 base, with 8 bases between them. Germline CDR1 reads SGHNT; CDR2 reads YYREEE (reference sequence). The CDR3 is made up of 15 amino acids. The CDR3 region is CASSLRRGNTGELFF. CDR3 nucleotides: TGTGCCAGCAGCTTGAGGAGGGGGAACACCGGGGAGCTGTTTTTT.

The V gene is TRBV6-5, the J gene TRBJ2-1; no firm D call. Trimming took off 2 bases at V and 8 bases at J, with 10 bases between the two ends. Germline loops: CDR1 MNHEY, CDR2 SVGAGI. This CDR3 spans 13 amino acids. The CDR3 nucleotides read TGTGCCAGCAGTTACACCGGGTTACATGAGCAGTTCTTC. It translates to CASSYTGLHEQFF.

The chain couples TRBV4-1 to TRBJ1-1; D is unclear. V dropped 3 bases and J dropped 5 bases, with 13 bases sitting between them. The CDR3 loop spans 14 amino acids. Germline CDR1 and CDR2: MGHRA and YSYEKL. The CDR3 loop is CASSQGWENTEAFF. CDR3 DNA: TGCGCCAGCAGCCAGGGGTGGGAGAATACTGAAGCTTTCTTT.

The V call is TRBV10-3, the J call TRBJ1-1; D possibly corresponds to TRBD1 (6 bases). This CDR3 has 16 residues. CDR1 is ENHRY, CDR2 SYGVKD, per germline. Trimming stripped 0 bases from V and 3 bases from J, with 14 bases between. Here the CDR3 DNA reads TGTGCCATCAGTGAGTCGATGGGGGCGCGGGACACTGAAGCTTTCTTT. Amino acid sequence: CAISESMGARDTEAFF.

The gene calls are TRBV5-1 and TRBJ2-5, with TRBD1 matching over 8 bases. The J call may be faulty, since TRBJ2-7 better matches the DNA end. Germline CDR1 reads SGHRS; CDR2 reads YFSETQ. The CDR3 is made up of 15 amino acids. CDR3 in amino acids: CASNELETGDHEQYF. CDR3 sequence (DNA): TGCGCCAGCAATGAATTGGAGACAGGGGATCACGAGCAGTACTTC.

This sequence joins TRBV14 and TRBJ2-1; D gene unclear. Germline CDR1 reads SGHDN; CDR2 reads FVKESK. The V and J ends lost 4 bases and 0 bases respectively, with 10 bases between them. The CDR3 is made up of 15 amino acids. CDR3 nucleotides: TGTGCCAGCAGCCCACGAGCCGCCTCCTACAATGAGCAGTTCTTC. Translating it yields CASSPRAASYNEQFF.

The V and J genes are TRBV11-2 and TRBJ2-3; the D is unclear. Germline assignment: CDR1 SGHAT and CDR2 FQNNGV. V was cut by 2 bases and J by 7 bases, with 4 bases left in between. The CDR3 extends over 11 amino acids. The CDR3 nucleotides read TGTGCCAGCAGCTTAAGGTATACGCAGTATTTT. This translates into CASSLRYTQYF.

The CDR3 bases are TGTGCCAGCAGTGACTACAAATACGAGCAGTACTTC. This sequence encodes CASSDYKYEQYF. This rearrangement joins TRBV6-1 to TRBJ2-7; D is ambiguous. V lost 3 bases and J lost 4, with 7 bases in between. This CDR3 comprises 12 residues. Germline lookup yields CDR1 MNHNS and CDR2 SASEGT.

The chain carries TRBV27 and TRBJ2-6; the D is unclear. Germline CDR1 MNHEY, CDR2 SMNVEV (reference sequence). Trimming took off 2 bases at V and 2 bases at J, with 7 bases between the two ends. The CDR3 loop spans 15 amino acids. The CDR3 spells CASSLRRAGANVLTF. The CDR3 coding sequence is TGTGCCAGCAGTTTACGAAGGGCTGGGGCCAACGTCCTGACTTTC.

This chain links TRBV25-1 with TRBJ2-5; D uncertain. Per germline, CDR1 MGHDK and CDR2 SYGVNS. The CDR3 runs 11 residues. Trimming shortened V by 1 base and J by 5 bases, and 2 bases separated the two germline ends. This CDR3 is CASSELETQYF. Written as DNA, the CDR3 is TGTGCCAGCAGTGAATTGGAGACCCAGTACTTC.

The chain is built from TRBV18 and TRBJ2-2; no clear D gene. Per germline, CDR1 KGHSH and CDR2 LQKENI. Trimming took 1 base from V and 3 from J, leaving 9 bases between them. This CDR3 has 15 amino acids. The CDR3 nucleotides read TGTGCCAGCTCACCACAATGGATCGACACCGGGGAGCTGTTTTTT. Translation: CASSPQWIDTGELFF.

The rearrangement links TRBV5-1 to TRBJ2-7; D assignment may be TRBD1 or TRBD2 (5 bases each). The germline gives CDR1 SGHRS, CDR2 YFSETQ. The CDR3 is 13 amino acids. V gave up 4 bases and J gave up 0 bases, with 8 bases separating them. Written as DNA, the CDR3 is TGCGCCAGCAGCCGGGACCGCTCCTACGAGCAGTACTTC. Its translation: CASSRDRSYEQYF. Based on the CDR3 plus reference TRBV5-1 and TRBJ2-7, the full variable domain is KAGVTQTPRYLIKTRGQQVTLSCSPISGHRSVSWYQQTPGQGLQFLFEYFSETQRNKGNFPGRFSGRQFSNSRSEMNVSTLELGDSALYLCASSRDRSYEQYFGPGTRLTVT.

DNA of the CDR3: TGCAGCGTCGCCCTTAAGGGATATAATGAAAAACTGTTTTTT. It yields the protein CSVALKGYNEKLFF. V is TRBV29-1 and J is TRBJ1-4; D is undetermined. Germline V gene lookup returns CDR1 SQVTM and CDR2 ANQGSEA. Trimming shortened V by 6 bases and J by 4 bases, and 15 bases separated the two germline ends. The CDR3 totals 14 residues.

V gene TRBV10-3 combines with J gene TRBJ1-1, with 11 bases that match TRBD1. The CDR3 has 17 residues. The V and J ends lost 4 bases and 5 bases, in that order; junction bases with no gene match: 12. Germline values: CDR1 ENHRY, CDR2 SYGVKD. The chain's CDR3 is CAISVGQGARENTEAFF. As DNA, the CDR3 is TGTGCCATCAGTGTCGGACAGGGGGCGCGGGAGAATACTGAAGCTTTCTTT.

The rearrangement joins TRBV6-5 to TRBJ1-1; TRBD1 is a possible D gene (6 bases). Per the germline V gene, CDR1 is MNHEY and CDR2 is SVGAGI. The CDR3 has 15 residues. V lost 6 bases to trimming and J lost 2 bases, with 16 bases between them. In DNA, the CDR3 is TGTGCCAGCAGCGCGGACAGAACCTACAACACTGAAGCTTTCTTT. Translated, it gives CASSADRTYNTEAFF.

The rearrangement uses TRBV4-1 and TRBJ2-3; 10 nucleotides agree with TRBD1. CDR1 and CDR2 from the germline V gene are MGHRA and YSYEKL. The V gene end was trimmed by 4 bases and the J gene end by 6 bases; junction bases not matched to a gene: 4. CDR3 length: 14 residues. CDR3 amino acids: CASSLRDRGDTQYF. As DNA, the CDR3 is TGCGCCAGCAGCCTCCGGGACAGGGGTGATACGCAGTATTTT.

The chain couples TRBV18 to TRBJ2-3; TRBD1 might be the D (5 bases). Germline CDR1 reads KGHSH; CDR2 reads LQKENI. Trimming removed 2 bases at V and 1 base at J, with 10 bases between. The CDR3 consists of 15 residues. The CDR3 bases are TGTGCCAGCTCACCAAGGGGTGTGCGCACAGATACGCAGTATTTT. Amino acids: CASSPRGVRTDTQYF.

The rearrangement links TRBV2 to TRBJ1-4; D is ambiguous. CDR1 is SNHLY and CDR2 is FYNNEI in the germline V gene. The length of the CDR3 is 15 residues. V lost 8 bases and J lost 0, with 13 bases in between. The CDR3 protein is CASVEGRATNEKLFF. The CDR3 DNA is TGTGCCAGCGTAGAGGGCCGGGCAACTAATGAAAAACTGTTTTTT.

The chain uses TRBV27 and TRBJ1-5, with TRBD1 matching 7 bases. This CDR3 comprises 15 residues. Per germline, CDR1 MNHEY and CDR2 SMNVEV (reference sequence). The V segment lost 5 bases and the J segment 2 bases; nucleotides outside the gene matches: 6. The CDR3 nucleotides read TGTGCCAGCAGTCCACAGGGGCGGGGCAATCAGCCCCAGCATTTT. It encodes CASSPQGRGNQPQHF.

This rearrangement joins TRBV27 to TRBJ1-2, with D maybe TRBD1 (5 bases). CDR1 MNHEY and CDR2 SMNVEV come from the germline V gene (reference sequence). Between the trimmed V and J ends, which lost 0 bases and 7 bases, there was a span of 9 bases. This CDR3 is built from 13 residues. The DNA of the CDR3 is TGTGCCAGCAGTTTATCCAGGGTTGGTGGCTACACCTTC. It specifies CASSLSRVGGYTF.

This clone was observed a single time. The chain combines TRBV5-1 with TRBJ2-7, with a possible D match to TRBD1 (6 bases). The CDR3 is 16 residues long. Germline V CDR1 and CDR2: SGHRS, YFSETQ. V was trimmed by 0 bases and J by 0 bases, leaving 13 bases between them. The CDR3 loop reads CASSLGHRDTSYEQYF. The CDR3 nucleotides read TGCGCCAGCAGCTTGGGTCATCGGGACACCTCCTACGAGCAGTACTTC.

This chain links TRBV29-1 with TRBJ2-2; possibly TRBD1 or TRBD2 for D (5 bases each). Trimming took off 5 bases at V and 6 bases at J, with 13 bases between the two ends. Looked up from germline, CDR1 is SQVTM and CDR2 is ANQGSEA. This CDR3 spans 13 amino acids. CDR3 sequence (DNA): TGCAGCGTTTACAGCGAGGGGTCCGGGGAGCTGTTTTTT. Translated: CSVYSEGSGELFF.

This clone came up a few times. The CDR3 DNA follows: TGTGCCAGTAGGAAATTTAATGAGCAGTTCTTC. The encoded protein is CASRKFNEQFF. The chain carries TRBV19 and TRBJ2-1, with D uncertain. Trimming cost V 6 bases and J 7 bases, with 7 bases left between them. The CDR3 loop spans 11 amino acids. Germline CDR1 reads LNHDA; CDR2 reads SQIVND (reference sequence).

The genes are TRBV15 and TRBJ1-6; possible D gene TRBD1, 5 bases. V lost 5 bases and J lost 7, with 15 bases in between. This CDR3 is 15 amino acids long. Germline loops: CDR1 LNHNV, CDR2 YYDKDF (reference sequence). This CDR3 is CATSPWGGTNSPLHF. The CDR3, as DNA: TGTGCCACCAGCCCGTGGGGAGGGACCAATTCACCCCTCCACTTT.

This sequence joins TRBV7-6 and TRBJ2-1; D uncertain. The CDR3 sequence is 17 residues long. Per germline, CDR1 SGHVS and CDR2 FNYEAQ. V was cut by 3 bases and J by 1 base, with 16 bases left in between. The CDR3 protein is CASSFLVRRGSYNEQFF. CDR3 in DNA: TGTGCCAGCAGCTTTCTCGTTCGACGCGGATCCTACAATGAGCAGTTCTTC.

This clone showed up just once. The chain carries TRBV15 and TRBJ1-6, with a possible D match to TRBD1 (5 bases). V lost 6 bases to trimming and J lost 8 bases, with 11 bases between them. This CDR3 is built from 13 residues. Germline values: CDR1 LNHNV, CDR2 YYDKDF (reference sequence). CDR3 in amino acids: CATRGKGHSPLHF. The DNA of the CDR3 is TGTGCCACCAGAGGAAAGGGGCATTCACCCCTCCACTTT.